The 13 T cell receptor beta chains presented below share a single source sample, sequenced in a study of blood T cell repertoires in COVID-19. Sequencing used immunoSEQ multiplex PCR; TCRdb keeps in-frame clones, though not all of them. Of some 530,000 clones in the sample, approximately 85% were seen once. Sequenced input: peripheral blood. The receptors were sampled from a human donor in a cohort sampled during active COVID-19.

CDR3: CASSGSGQGNQPQHF. The CDR3 DNA is TGTGCCAGCAGTGGGTCGGGACAAGGCAATCAGCCCCAGCATTTT. The rearrangement uses TRBV2 and TRBJ1-5, with D possibly matching TRBD1 (6 bases). V lost 4 bases to trimming and J lost 2 bases, with 12 bases between them. Germline CDR1 and CDR2: SNHLY and FYNNEI. The CDR3 spans 15 residues.

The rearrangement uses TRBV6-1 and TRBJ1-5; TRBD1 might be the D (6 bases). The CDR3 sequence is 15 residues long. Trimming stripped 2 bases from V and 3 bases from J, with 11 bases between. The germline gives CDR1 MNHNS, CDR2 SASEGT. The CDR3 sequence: CASSELGQINQPQHF. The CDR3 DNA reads TGTGCCAGCAGTGAACTCGGACAGATCAATCAGCCCCAGCATTTT.

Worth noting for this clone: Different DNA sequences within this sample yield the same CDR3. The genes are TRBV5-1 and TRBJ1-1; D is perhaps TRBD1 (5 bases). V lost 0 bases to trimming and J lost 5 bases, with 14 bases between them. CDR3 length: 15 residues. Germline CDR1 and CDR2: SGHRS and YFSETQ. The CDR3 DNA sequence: TGCGCCAGCAGCTTGGAGCAGGGCGCGAGTACTGAAGCTTTCTTT. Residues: CASSLEQGASTEAFF.

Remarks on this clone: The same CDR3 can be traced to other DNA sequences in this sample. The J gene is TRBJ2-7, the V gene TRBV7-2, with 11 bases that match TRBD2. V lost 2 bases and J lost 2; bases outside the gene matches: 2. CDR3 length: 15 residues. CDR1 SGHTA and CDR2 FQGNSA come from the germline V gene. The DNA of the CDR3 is TGTGCCAGCAGCTTACGACTAGCGGGACCCTACGAGCAGTACTTC. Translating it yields CASSLRLAGPYEQYF.

This CDR3 reads CASSLSDGYTF. CDR3 nucleotides: TGTGCCAGCAGCCTGTCTGATGGCTACACCTTC. This rearrangement joins TRBV3-1 (or the pseudogene TRBV3-2) to TRBJ1-2; D call uncertain. CDR1 LGHDT and CDR2 YNNKEL come from the germline V gene (reference sequence). Trimming pared 4 bases from V and 6 bases from J, leaving 6 bases between. This CDR3 has 11 amino acids.

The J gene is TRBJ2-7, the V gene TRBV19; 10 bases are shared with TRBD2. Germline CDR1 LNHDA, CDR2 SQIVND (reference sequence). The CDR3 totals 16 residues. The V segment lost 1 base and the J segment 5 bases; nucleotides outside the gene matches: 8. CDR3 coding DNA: TGTGCCAGTAGTATAGTCTCAGCGGGAGGGCTGGACGAGCAGTACTTC. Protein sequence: CASSIVSAGGLDEQYF.

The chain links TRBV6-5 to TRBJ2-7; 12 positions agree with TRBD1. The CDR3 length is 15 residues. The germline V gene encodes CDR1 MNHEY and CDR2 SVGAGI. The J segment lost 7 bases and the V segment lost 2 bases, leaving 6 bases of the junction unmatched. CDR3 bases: TGTGCCAGCAGTTACCCTGGGACAGGGGGCATGGAGCAGTACTTC. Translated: CASSYPGTGGMEQYF.

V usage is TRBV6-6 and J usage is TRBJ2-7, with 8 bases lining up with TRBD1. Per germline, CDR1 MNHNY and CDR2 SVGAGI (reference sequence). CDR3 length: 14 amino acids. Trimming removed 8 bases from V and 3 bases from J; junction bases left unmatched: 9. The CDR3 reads CASSPRQGNYEQYF. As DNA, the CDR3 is TGTGCCAGCTCTCCCAGACAGGGGAACTACGAGCAGTACTTC.

Here the CDR3 DNA reads TGTGCCAGCAGCACCCCTAGCAGAGCAACCGGGGAGCTGTTTTTT. It encodes CASSTPSRATGELFF. The J gene is TRBJ2-2, the V gene TRBV21-1; the table's D call TRBD2 went unverified against the DNA. TRBV21-1 counts as a pseudogene. The CDR3 consists of 15 residues.

The CDR3 nucleotides are TGTGCCAGCAGCTGGGGAGACAGGGGGCCTCTCTCCTACGAGCAGTACTTC. The encoded protein is CASSWGDRGPLSYEQYF. J is TRBJ2-7 and V is TRBV5-6, with 10 bases that match TRBD1. CDR3 length: 17 amino acids. CDR1 is SGHDT and CDR2 is YYEEEE in the germline V gene. J gave up 0 bases and V 3 bases, and 9 bases lay outside the gene matches.

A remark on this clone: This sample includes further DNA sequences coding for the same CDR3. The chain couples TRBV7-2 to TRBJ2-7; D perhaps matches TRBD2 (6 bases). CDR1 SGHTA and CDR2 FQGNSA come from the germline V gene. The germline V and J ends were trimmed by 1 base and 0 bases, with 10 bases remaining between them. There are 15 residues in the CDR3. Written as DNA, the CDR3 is TGTGCCAGCAGCTTAGGAGCCGGGGGCTCCTACGAGCAGTACTTC. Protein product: CASSLGAGGSYEQYF.

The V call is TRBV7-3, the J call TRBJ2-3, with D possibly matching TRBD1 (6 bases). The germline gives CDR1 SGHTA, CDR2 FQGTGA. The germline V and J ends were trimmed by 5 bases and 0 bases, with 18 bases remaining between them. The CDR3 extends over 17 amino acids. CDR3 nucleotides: TGTGCCAGCAGCCCCCGGACAGATATCCCTAGCACAGATACGCAGTATTTT. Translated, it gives CASSPRTDIPSTDTQYF.

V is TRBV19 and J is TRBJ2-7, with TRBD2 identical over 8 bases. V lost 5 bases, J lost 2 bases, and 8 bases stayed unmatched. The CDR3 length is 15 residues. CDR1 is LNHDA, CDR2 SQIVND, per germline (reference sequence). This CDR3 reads CASSPRTAGAYEQYF. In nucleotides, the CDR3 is TGTGCCAGTAGTCCGAGGACAGCGGGGGCCTACGAGCAGTACTTC.